What follows describes a single T cell receptor beta chain. What it binds is not known. The sample is drawn from a study of T cell repertoires in cytomegalovirus infection. Study background: It was the public TCR beta signatures that indicated both CMV infection and matching HLA type. Whole-study results and caveats: Public TCR beta family frequency separated CMV-and-HLA carriers, including in an independent cohort. Ex vivo responses were dominated by HLA-C-restricted CMV-specific TCR beta clonotypes.

TCRdb re-analysed the reads in MiXCR, keeping a single row per CDR3 protein. The sample has 130,000 or so distinct CDR3 sequences; 6.5% are singletons. The V gene's germline CDR1 is WSHSY and CDR2 SAAADI. The CDR3 is 13 amino acids. Trimming stripped 9 bases from V and 7 bases from J, with 15 bases between. The sequenced material came from PBMCs. The sequence came from a human donor in good health (CMV status not recorded). Some clones in this sample may be carry-over from other donors' samples. This chain connects TRBV10-2 to TRBJ1-4, with D perhaps TRBD1 (6 bases). The CDR3 nucleotides are TGCGCCAGTCAACAGGGAACTGGTGAAAAACTGTTTTTT. This translates into CASQQGTGEKLFF.